Included here is one T cell receptor beta chain sequence, with context. Sequencing was performed with immunoSEQ multiplex PCR; in TCRdb, only in-frame clones are kept and a portion is missing. Among more than 300,000 clones listed, 85% to 95% were seen once. The CDR3 spans 17 residues. Germline V gives CDR1 WSHSY, CDR2 SAAADI. V was cut by 7 bases and J by 3 bases, with 23 bases left in between. The record originates from a study of shared T cell receptors in the human thymus. Material: thymocytes. This receptor was taken from a human donor. The chain carries TRBV10-2 and TRBJ2-3; weak D call: TRBD1 (7 bases). DNA for the CDR3: TGCGCCAGCACCCCTTATATTGGGTCAGGGGGGACAGATACGCAGTATTTT. Translation: CASTPYIGSGGTDTQYF.